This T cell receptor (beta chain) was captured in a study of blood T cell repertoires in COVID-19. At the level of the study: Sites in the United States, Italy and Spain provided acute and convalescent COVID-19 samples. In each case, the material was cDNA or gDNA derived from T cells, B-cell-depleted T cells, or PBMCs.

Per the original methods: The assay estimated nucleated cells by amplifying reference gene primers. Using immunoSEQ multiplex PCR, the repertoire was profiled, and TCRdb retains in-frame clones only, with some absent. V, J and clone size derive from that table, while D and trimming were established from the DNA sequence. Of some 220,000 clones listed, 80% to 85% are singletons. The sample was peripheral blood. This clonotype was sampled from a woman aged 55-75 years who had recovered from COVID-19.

For the CDR3, the DNA is TGCGCCAGCAGGGGCACCGATACCCCGACAGGGACCCAGTACTTC. Its translation: CASRGTDTPTGTQYF. The V gene is TRBV10-2, the J gene TRBJ2-5; maybe TRBD1 (6 bases). V shed 6 bases and J shed 7 bases, with 21 bases lying between them. This CDR3 has 15 residues. Germline V gene sequence: CDR1 WSHSY, CDR2 SAAADI.